The source of this TCR beta chain is a study of T cells in Graves' hyperthyroidism and ophthalmopathy. The study based diagnoses on clinical symptoms, serum thyroxine and TRAb, thyroid ultrasound and orbital computed tomography. RNA transcripts provided the source from which TCR beta CDR3 regions were amplified. TCR CDR3 regions were first amplified by RT-PCR with HTBI primers. Using its own MiXCR run on the multiplex PCR reads, TCRdb lists one record per CDR3 protein. In the table there are tens of thousands of distinct CDR3 sequences, around 55% of which are singletons. The CDR3 extends over 19 amino acids. CDR1 GTSNPN and CDR2 SVGIG come from the germline V gene (reference sequence). Trimming left V 2 bases short and J 2 bases short, with 27 bases between.

Sequenced material: peripheral blood or thyroid tissue (not recorded which). The receptor's source is a man aged 18 to 35 with Graves' hyperthyroidism. The J gene is TRBJ2-5, the V gene TRBV30; D perhaps matches TRBD2 (6 bases). The CDR3 nucleotides read TGTGCCTGGAGTACAGACCGGCATTCGGCGGGAAGGCGGCAAGAGACCCAGTACTTC. It translates to CAWSTDRHSAGRRQETQYF.